The 6 T cell receptor beta chains in this list originate from one sample, sequenced in a study of cytomegalovirus exposure and HLA in healthy donors. Some clones are missing from TCRdb's copy, which holds only in-frame ones; the method was immunoSEQ multiplex PCR. The table records approximately 200,000 clones, 84% of them present only once. The source material was PBMCs. The source of these receptors is a woman aged 25 to 45 in good health and CMV-seropositive.

This clone has just one count. The chain is built from TRBV28 and TRBJ2-2, with unresolved D. The CDR3 is made up of 12 amino acids. V lost 3 bases and J lost 7, with 6 bases in between. Germline lookup yields CDR1 MDHEN and CDR2 SYDVKM. The CDR3 sequence: CASSFQVGELFF. The CDR3, as DNA: TGTGCCAGCAGTTTCCAGGTCGGGGAGCTGTTTTTT.

The chain employs TRBV12-5 and TRBJ2-7; no definite D call. The length of the CDR3 is 10 residues. Trimming removed 6 bases at V and 3 bases at J, with 3 bases between. The germline CDR1 and CDR2 sequences are LGHNT and FRNRAP. The DNA for the CDR3 is TGTGCTAGTGGCCACTACGAGCAGTACTTC. This gives the protein CASGHYEQYF.

This chain uses TRBV27 with TRBJ1-1; 7 positions agree with TRBD1. The CDR3 sequence is 19 residues long. Germline assignment: CDR1 MNHEY and CDR2 SMNVEV (reference sequence). V lost 6 bases to trimming and J lost 0 bases; unmatched junction nucleotides: 19. CDR3 region: CASSLRPSARGTMNTEAFF. The CDR3 coding sequence is TGTGCCAGCAGCCTAAGGCCGTCCGCCAGGGGGACGATGAACACTGAAGCTTTCTTT.

The chain is built from TRBV5-4 and TRBJ2-7; 10 bases map to TRBD2. The CDR3 has 15 amino acids. Germline trimming cut 0 bases from V and 4 bases from J; bases unmatched to any gene: 4. Germline V CDR1 and CDR2: SGHNT, YYREEE (reference sequence). The CDR3 nucleotides read TGTGCCAGCAGCTTGGATCCGGGACTAGCGTACGAGCAGTACTTC. Encoded protein: CASSLDPGLAYEQYF. The full variable domain, its missing parts supplied by reference TRBV5-4 and TRBJ2-7, is ETGVTQSPTHLIKTRGQQVTLRCSSQSGHNTVSWYQQALGQGPQFIFQYYREEENGRGNFPPRFSGLQFPNYSSELNVNALELDDSALYLCASSLDPGLAYEQYFGPGTRLTVT.

This clone has a single count. The genes are TRBV6-6 and TRBJ1-4; a weak D match, TRBD1 (6 bases). Germline values: CDR1 MNHNY, CDR2 SVGAGI (reference sequence). The V end lost 2 bases, the J end lost 7 bases, and 11 bases lay between the germline ends. This CDR3 is built from 14 residues. The CDR3 sequence: CASSYNRDGEKLFF. DNA for the CDR3: TGTGCCAGCAGTTACAACAGGGATGGTGAAAAACTGTTTTTT.

The genes are TRBV2 and TRBJ1-5; D is ambiguous. CDR3 size: 15 residues. V was trimmed by 2 bases and J by 0 bases, leaving 8 bases between them. CDR1 and CDR2 from the germline V gene are SNHLY and FYNNEI. Here the CDR3 reads CASSESRNSNQPQHF. CDR3 DNA sequence: TGTGCCAGCAGTGAATCCAGAAATAGCAATCAGCCCCAGCATTTT.